These T cell receptor beta chains were read from a single sample in a study of blood T cell repertoires in COVID-19. Repertoires were generated with immunoSEQ multiplex PCR, while TCRdb's copy carries only in-frame clones and drops some. Of approximately 380,000 clones in the sample, 91% were seen once. Sequences were obtained from PBMCs or T cells enriched from blood (not recorded which). These receptors came from a woman aged 40 to 55 who had been exposed to COVID-19. Each CDR3 is given with its conserved first and last residue. D genes are given only for firm matches. Only part of the rows carry a size: once, few, many, or a class if the clone is expanded.

j_call,d_call,clone_size,v_call,cdr3_aa,cdr3_nt
TRBJ2-5,-,few,TRBV7-9,CASSPRGVQETQYF,TGTGCCAGCAGCCCCAGGGGGGTTCAAGAGACCCAGTACTTC
TRBJ2-3,TRBD2,-,TRBV15,CATSRVGLAIVTQYF,TGTGCCACCAGCAGAGTCGGACTAGCTATCGTTACGCAGTATTTT
TRBJ1-5,-,-,TRBV5-5,CASSISSNQPQHF,TGTGCCAGCAGCATCTCTAGCAATCAGCCCCAGCATTTT
TRBJ1-5,-,-,TRBV4-1,CASSQDLAGGDQPQHF,TGCGCCAGCAGCCAAGATCTAGCCGGGGGGGATCAGCCCCAGCATTTT
TRBJ1-5,TRBD1,-,TRBV6-1,CASSDGSRRARGYQPQHF,TGTGCCAGCAGTGACGGGTCGCGGCGGGCCAGGGGGTATCAGCCCCAGCATTTT
TRBJ2-3,TRBD2,-,TRBV3-1/TRBV3-2,CASSQSPGGPDTQYF,TGTGCCAGCAGCCAATCTCCGGGGGGGCCAGATACGCAGTATTTT
TRBJ2-1,TRBD1,-,TRBV5-6,CASSFSRDRERGFF,TGTGCCAGCAGCTTCTCCCGGGACAGGGAGCGAGGTTTCTTC
TRBJ1-5,-,-,TRBV5-6,CASSLAAGVSNQPQHF,TGTGCCAGCAGCTTGGCGGCAGGGGTTAGCAATCAGCCCCAGCATTTT
TRBJ1-4,-,-,TRBV19,CASSGGTLNEKLFF,TGTGCCAGTAGTGGCGGGACGCTCAATGAAAAACTGTTTTTT
TRBJ1-6,TRBD1,-,TRBV19,CASSMRTGGKGSPLHF,TGTGCCAGTAGTATGCGGACAGGGGGTAAAGGTTCACCCCTCCACTTT
TRBJ1-2,-,-,TRBV9,CASSVVSDSLFGGYTF,TGTGCCAGCAGCGTAGTGTCGGACTCTCTCTTTGGTGGCTACACCTTC
TRBJ2-7,-,-,TRBV7-2,CASSPYMMYEQYF,TGTGCCAGCAGTCCTTACATGATGTACGAGCAGTACTTC
TRBJ2-2,-,few,TRBV10-2,CASSVQGNTGELFF,TGCGCCAGCAGTGTCCAGGGAAACACCGGGGAGCTGTTTTTT
TRBJ1-4,TRBD1,-,TRBV7-9,CASSLTGGPEKLFF,TGTGCCAGCAGCTTGACAGGGGGACCGGAAAAACTGTTTTTT
TRBJ2-5,TRBD1,-,TRBV3-1/TRBV3-2,CASSHRDRAETQYF,TGTGCCAGCAGCCACAGGGACAGGGCAGAGACCCAGTACTTC
TRBJ1-2,TRBD1,-,TRBV7-9,CASSFTDRAHGYTF,TGTGCCAGCAGCTTCACGGACAGGGCCCATGGCTACACCTTC
TRBJ2-1,TRBD2,-,TRBV9,CASSAGLAVSSYNEQFF,TGTGCCAGCAGCGCCGGACTAGCGGTGAGCTCCTACAATGAGCAGTTCTTC
TRBJ1-5,TRBD1,-,TRBV6-5,CASRGQGNQPQHF,TGTGCCAGCAGAGGACAGGGAAATCAGCCCCAGCATTTT
TRBJ2-2,TRBD1,-,TRBV2,CASNRGTGELFF,TGTGCCAGCAACAGGGGCACCGGGGAGCTGTTTTTT
TRBJ1-2,TRBD1,-,TRBV30,CAFETGANYGYTF,TGTGCCTTTGAGACAGGGGCTAACTATGGCTACACCTTC
TRBJ2-3,TRBD2,-,TRBV5-1,CASSSGLAGPSTDTQYF,TGCGCCAGCAGCTCGGGACTAGCGGGCCCTAGCACAGATACGCAGTATTTT
TRBJ2-1,-,-,TRBV7-3,CASSRAGDNEQFF,TGTGCCAGCAGCCGCGCAGGGGACAATGAGCAGTTCTTC
TRBJ2-2,-,once,TRBV19,CASRAANTGELFF,TGTGCCAGTAGGGCAGCGAACACCGGGGAGCTGTTTTTT
TRBJ1-3,TRBD1,-,TRBV5-6,CASSSYGQGLSSGNTIYF,TGTGCCAGCAGCTCATATGGACAGGGACTGAGCTCTGGAAACACCATATATTTT
TRBJ1-1,-,-,TRBV6-5,CASSYSRSFNTEAFF,TGTGCCAGCAGTTACTCGAGGTCCTTCAACACTGAAGCTTTCTTT
TRBJ1-1,TRBD1,-,TRBV7-8,CASSVTGGGNTEAFF,TGTGCCAGCAGCGTCACAGGGGGTGGTAACACTGAAGCTTTCTTT
TRBJ1-4,-,-,TRBV3-1/TRBV3-2,CASSPGVPNEKLFF,TGTGCCAGCAGCCCGGGGGTGCCGAATGAAAAACTGTTTTTT
TRBJ1-3,-,-,TRBV6-5,CASMTTFSGNTIYF,TGTGCCAGCATGACTACCTTCTCTGGAAACACCATATATTTT
TRBJ2-5,TRBD1,-,TRBV18,CASPPGPRGSSPLQETQYF,TGTGCCAGCCCCCCGGGACCCAGGGGGTCATCGCCCCTACAAGAGACCCAGTACTTC
TRBJ1-1,TRBD1,-,TRBV11-3,CASSTDRAVSRNTEAFF,TGTGCCAGCAGCACGGACAGGGCAGTTAGTAGGAACACTGAAGCTTTCTTT